The text below deals with one T cell receptor beta chain. Antigen unknown. There are 15 residues in the CDR3. Germline lookup yields CDR1 SGHNT and CDR2 YYREEE (reference sequence). Trimming cost V 0 bases and J 0 bases; bases outside gene matches: 3. cDNA synthesis used the whole RNA isolate, giving expressed TCRB sequences. Assay used: immunoSEQ multiplex PCR; TCRdb lists only in-frame clones, some missing. The data contain more than 300,000 clones, around 12% of them singletons. This sample is part of a study of beta chain features in type 1 diabetes. Broader study findings: Insertions at VDJ junctions were less frequent in type 1 diabetes patients. These patients also deleted more nucleotides at the same junctions.

The clonotype originates from a man aged 18-30 years in good health. Sequencing was performed on naive CD4+ T cells from blood. V is TRBV5-4 and J is TRBJ2-7, with 7 nucleotides matching TRBD1. CDR3 in amino acids: CASSLDRDSSYEQYF. DNA of the CDR3: TGTGCCAGCAGCTTGGACCGGGACAGCTCCTACGAGCAGTACTTC. The variable domain in full, completed from reference TRBV5-4 and TRBJ2-7, reads ETGVTQSPTHLIKTRGQQVTLRCSSQSGHNTVSWYQQALGQGPQFIFQYYREEENGRGNFPPRFSGLQFPNYSSELNVNALELDDSALYLCASSLDRDSSYEQYFGPGTRLTVT.